The 32 T cell receptor beta chains listed next were all sequenced from one sample in a study of blood T cell repertoires in COVID-19. Profiling relied on immunoSEQ multiplex PCR, and the TCRdb table lists in-frame clones only, not all of them. There are about 400,000 clones in the sample; about 90% occur only once, and 1.7% lies in the top ten. What was sequenced was PBMCs or T cells enriched from blood (not recorded which). These receptors originate from a woman aged 25 to 39 who had recovered from COVID-19.

This clone was seen a handful of times. Other DNA sequences in the sample encode the same CDR3. This chain links TRBV5-1 with TRBJ1-5, with TRBD1 matching over 7 bases. Germline lookup yields CDR1 SGHRS and CDR2 YFSETQ. The trim removed 0 bases at V and 4 bases at J, leaving 4 bases unmatched. The CDR3 loop spans 15 amino acids. The CDR3 DNA reads TGCGCCAGCAGCTTGGATCCAGGGGGTAATCAGCCCCAGCATTTT. Translation gives CASSLDPGGNQPQHF.

This clone has just one count. The CDR3 loop is CAISEKGDSHGYTF. As DNA, the CDR3 is TGTGCCATCAGTGAAAAAGGGGACAGCCATGGCTACACCTTC. The chain couples TRBV10-3 to TRBJ1-2; 7 bases map to TRBD1. J was trimmed by 6 bases and V by 3 bases; bases with no gene match: 7. The CDR3 has 14 amino acids. The germline CDR1 and CDR2 sequences are ENHRY and SYGVKD.

This rearrangement joins TRBV13 to TRBJ2-1; D possibly corresponds to TRBD1 (6 bases). Germline loops: CDR1 PRHDT, CDR2 FYEKMQ (reference sequence). V lost 1 base to trimming and J lost 0 bases, with 22 bases between them. The CDR3 has 20 residues. CDR3 DNA sequence: TGTGCCAGCAGCTTAGCCCACAGGGTTATGTCCCAGAGCTCCTACAATGAGCAGTTCTTC. Protein: CASSLAHRVMSQSSYNEQFF.

This clone was seen once. In the same sample, other DNA sequences code for this CDR3. The chain is built from TRBV12-3 or TRBV12-4 and TRBJ1-2; TRBD1 might be the D (6 bases). V lost 1 base, J lost 4 bases, and 7 bases lay in between. The length of the CDR3 is 13 residues. Here the CDR3 DNA reads TGTGCCAGCAGTTTAGACAGGGTCTATGGCTACACCTTC. As protein: CASSLDRVYGYTF.

The chain recombines TRBV2 with TRBJ2-6; 7 nucleotides align to TRBD2. Germline V lookup: CDR1 SNHLY, CDR2 FYNNEI. The CDR3 has 15 residues. With V trimmed by 6 bases and J by 0 bases, 2 bases remained unmatched. As DNA, the CDR3 is TGTGCCAGCAGCCGGACTAGCTCTGGGGCCAACGTCCTGACTTTC. Its translation: CASSRTSSGANVLTF.

V usage is TRBV28 and J usage is TRBJ1-4; 8 bases align to TRBD1. CDR1 is MDHEN, CDR2 SYDVKM, per germline. The CDR3 totals 12 residues. V dropped 9 bases and J dropped 8; count of bases not matched to a gene: 5. The chain's CDR3 is CASRTGREKLFF. CDR3 coding DNA: TGTGCCAGTCGGACAGGGAGGGAAAAACTGTTTTTT.

V usage is TRBV5-1 and J usage is TRBJ2-3; 14 bases match TRBD2. Germline V gene data show CDR1 as SGHRS and CDR2 as YFSETQ. The V and J ends lost 4 bases and 0 bases, in that order; junction bases with no gene match: 7. The CDR3 is 18 amino acids. The CDR3: CASSHGTSGRGSTDTQYF. As DNA, the CDR3 is TGCGCCAGCAGCCATGGGACTAGCGGGAGAGGGAGCACAGATACGCAGTATTTT.

V is TRBV9 and J is TRBJ1-1; 9 nucleotides agree with TRBD1. V lost 6 bases and J lost 6; bases outside the gene matches: 18. The CDR3 runs 17 residues. Looked up from germline, CDR1 is SGDLS and CDR2 is YYNGEE. The CDR3 loop is CASTRSGTGNSLAEAFF. The DNA of the CDR3 is TGTGCCAGCACTCGTAGCGGGACAGGGAATTCGTTGGCTGAAGCTTTCTTT.

The chain joins TRBV7-8 to TRBJ1-6; D may be TRBD1 (5 bases). The CDR3 contains 15 residues. Germline assignment: CDR1 SGHVS and CDR2 FQNEAQ. V was shortened by 5 bases and J by 8 bases, with 16 bases between the two germline ends. The CDR3 loop reads CASSPVAGRYSPLHF. DNA of the CDR3: TGTGCCAGCAGCCCGGTGGCAGGGAGGTATTCACCCCTCCACTTT. The whole variable domain, remainder taken from reference TRBV7-8 and TRBJ1-6, is GAGVSQSPRYKVAKRGQDVALRCDPISGHVSLFWYQQALGQGPEFLTYFQNEAQLDKSGLPSDRFFAERPEGSVSTLKIQRTQQEDSAVYLCASSPVAGRYSPLHFGNGTRLTVT.

The sample holds a few counts of this clone. The V and J genes are TRBV27 and TRBJ1-4; 9 positions agree with TRBD1. Germline values: CDR1 MNHEY, CDR2 SMNVEV (reference sequence). With V trimmed by 6 bases and J by 5 bases, 1 base remained unmatched. The CDR3 has 13 amino acids. This CDR3 reads CASSGQGNEKLFF. CDR3 DNA sequence: TGTGCCAGCAGCGGACAGGGGAATGAAAAACTGTTTTTT.

The rearrangement joins TRBV6-2 or TRBV6-3 to TRBJ1-2; no firm D call. This CDR3 comprises 15 residues. The V gene's germline CDR1 is MNHEY and CDR2 SVGEGT. V lost 6 bases and J 5 bases, leaving 19 bases between the germline ends. In DNA form, the CDR3 reads TGTGCCAGCAGCCCCCCTAATGGAGCCATTTATGGCTACACCTTC. This gives the protein CASSPPNGAIYGYTF.

The rearrangement links TRBV6-1 to TRBJ1-2, with 11 nucleotides matching TRBD1. The length of the CDR3 is 17 residues. The germline gives CDR1 MNHNS, CDR2 SASEGT. After removal of 2 bases from V and 4 bases from J, the junction contained 9 bases not matched to a gene. This chain's CDR3 is CASSEWTGGSNIYGYTF. The CDR3 DNA is TGTGCCAGCAGTGAATGGACAGGGGGCTCCAATATCTATGGCTACACCTTC.

The J gene is TRBJ2-1, the V gene TRBV6-5; 10 bases align to TRBD1. Germline V lookup: CDR1 MNHEY, CDR2 SVGAGI. Losses at the gene ends were 0 bases for V and 7 bases for J; bases not matched to a gene: 0. The CDR3 sequence is 14 residues long. This CDR3 is CASSYSDRGNEQFF. CDR3 nucleotides: TGTGCCAGCAGTTACTCGGACAGGGGGAATGAGCAGTTCTTC.

This sequence joins TRBV18 and TRBJ1-2; D remains ambiguous. CDR1 is KGHSH, CDR2 LQKENI, per germline. The CDR3 runs to 14 residues. The V and J ends lost 2 bases and 7 bases respectively, with 14 bases between them. In DNA form, the CDR3 reads TGTGCCAGCTCACCAGCGGTCGCAGGAGGTGGCTACACCTTC. The encoded protein is CASSPAVAGGGYTF.

This clone has a single count. The chain links TRBV30 to TRBJ1-3; no definite D call. The V and J ends lost 1 base and 7 bases respectively, with 5 bases between them. Germline-derived CDR1 and CDR2 are GTSNPN and SVGIG (reference sequence). This CDR3 is 11 amino acids long. This CDR3 is CAWSDMNTIYF. As DNA, the CDR3 is TGTGCCTGGAGTGACATGAACACCATATATTTT. Complete variable domain (other parts from reference TRBV30 and TRBJ1-3): SQTIHQWPATLVQPVGSPLSLECTVEGTSNPNLYWYRQAAGRGLQLLFYSVGIGQISSEVPQNLSASRPQDRQFILSSKKLLLSDSGFYLCAWSDMNTIYFGEGSWLTVV.

This rearrangement joins TRBV5-4 to TRBJ2-5; 7 nucleotides agree with TRBD2. The CDR3 has 17 residues. With V trimmed by 0 bases and J by 4 bases, 12 bases remained unmatched. Germline V gene lookup returns CDR1 SGHNT and CDR2 YYREEE (reference sequence). CDR3 loop: CASSLAGGGNRRETQYF. CDR3 nucleotide sequence: TGTGCCAGCAGCTTGGCTGGCGGGGGTAATAGAAGAGAGACCCAGTACTTC.

This chain links TRBV7-9 with TRBJ1-1; 7 nucleotides agree with TRBD1. V lost 6 bases and J lost 11; bases outside the gene matches: 9. The germline CDR1 and CDR2 sequences are SEHNR and FQNEAQ (reference sequence). This CDR3 is 12 amino acids long. DNA of the CDR3: TGTGCCAGCAGTCTAGGACAGGCGACGGCTTTCTTT. It translates to CASSLGQATAFF. Filled out from reference TRBV7-9 and TRBJ1-1, the complete variable domain reads DTGVSQNPRHKITKRGQNVTFRCDPISEHNRLYWYRQTLGQGPEFLTYFQNEAQLEKSRLLSDRFSAERPKGSFSTLEIQRTEQGDSAMYLCASSLGQATAFFGQGTRLTVV.

The rearrangement links TRBV5-1 to TRBJ2-7; D remains unclear. Germline CDR1 and CDR2: SGHRS and YFSETQ. The ends were cut back, 0 bases at V and 5 bases at J, with 12 bases in the middle. This CDR3 spans 14 amino acids. Here the CDR3 reads CASSLEKPSDEQYF. CDR3 nucleotides: TGCGCCAGCAGCTTGGAGAAACCATCGGACGAGCAGTACTTC.

This clone has more than one count but fewer than ten. V gene TRBV5-1 combines with J gene TRBJ2-7; D is uncertain. The V end lost 3 bases, the J end lost 7 bases, and 20 bases lay between the germline ends. The CDR3 contains 15 residues. Germline values: CDR1 SGHRS, CDR2 YFSETQ. The CDR3 DNA follows: TGCGCCAGCAGCTACCTGCGCGGTGCTACAAGTGAGCAGTACTTC. It is translated as CASSYLRGATSEQYF.

V is TRBV7-9 and J is TRBJ1-6, with TRBD1 matching over 7 bases. Germline CDR1 reads SEHNR; CDR2 reads FQNEAQ (reference sequence). The CDR3 has 17 residues. V shed 5 bases, J shed 3 bases, and the junction held 10 bases outside the gene matches. The CDR3 DNA follows: TGTGCCAGCAGCGGACGGGACAGCGTGCACTATAATTCACCCCTCCACTTT. It encodes CASSGRDSVHYNSPLHF.

The chain is built from TRBV9 and TRBJ2-7; D might be TRBD1 (6 bases). Germline CDR1 is SGDLS and CDR2 is YYNGEE. CDR3 size: 15 residues. V was cut by 3 bases and J by 3 bases, with 16 bases left in between. CDR3: CASSGRAGQFYEQYF. In DNA, the CDR3 is TGTGCCAGCAGCGGACGAGCCGGACAGTTCTACGAGCAGTACTTC.

The CDR3, as DNA: TGTGCCAGCAGCCCACTGGGAGTAGATACGCAGTATTTT. This translates into CASSPLGVDTQYF. This chain uses TRBV28 with TRBJ2-3, with D perhaps matching TRBD2 (5 bases). The CDR3 length is 13 residues. V dropped 6 bases and J dropped 5 bases, with 12 bases sitting between them. CDR1 is MDHEN, CDR2 SYDVKM, per germline. Together with reference TRBV28 and TRBJ2-3, the CDR3 gives the full variable domain: DVKVTQSSRYLVKRTGEKVFLECVQDMDHENMFWYRQDPGLGLRLIYFSYDVKMKEKGDIPEGYSVSREKKERFSLILESASTNQTSMYLCASSPLGVDTQYFGPGTRLTVL.

The table lists this clone with a count of one. The CDR3 coding sequence is TGTGCCAGCAGCCAAGTTTCCGGGACAGGGGATTCACCCCTCCACTTT. Protein sequence: CASSQVSGTGDSPLHF. The chain combines TRBV3-1 (or the pseudogene TRBV3-2) with TRBJ1-6; 10 nucleotides agree with TRBD1. CDR1 and CDR2 from the germline V gene are LGHDT and YNNKEL (reference sequence). With 1 base clipped from V and 8 bases from J, the junction kept 5 bases outside the gene matches. The CDR3 loop spans 16 amino acids.

The genes are TRBV20-1 and TRBJ1-2, with D tentatively TRBD1 (5 bases). Trimming removed 4 bases from V and 8 bases from J, with 8 bases in between. CDR1 and CDR2 (germline): DFQATT, SNEGSKA (reference sequence). This CDR3 is 10 amino acids long. The CDR3 region is CSATGLGYTF. CDR3 sequence (DNA): TGCAGTGCTACAGGGCTCGGCTACACCTTC.

This clone was seen only once. V gene TRBV7-9 combines with J gene TRBJ2-1, with 8 bases lining up with TRBD2. Looked up from germline, CDR1 is SEHNR and CDR2 is FQNEAQ (reference sequence). The CDR3 length is 11 residues. Trimming removed 8 bases from V and 15 bases from J; junction bases left unmatched: 9. The CDR3 sequence is CASGPAGAMFF. CDR3 coding DNA: TGTGCCAGCGGTCCAGCGGGAGCGATGTTCTTC.

This chain connects TRBV19 to TRBJ1-2; TRBD1 agrees at 9 bases. CDR1 is LNHDA and CDR2 is SQIVND in the germline V gene (reference sequence). V shed 4 bases and J 1 base; nucleotides not matched to a gene: 13. The CDR3 extends over 18 amino acids. CDR3 loop: CASSTPTGTGLFNYGYTF. DNA of the CDR3: TGTGCCAGTAGTACCCCCACCGGGACAGGGCTCTTTAACTATGGCTACACCTTC. Full variable domain (remainder filled in from reference TRBV19 and TRBJ1-2): DGGITQSPKYLFRKEGQNVTLSCEQNLNHDAMYWYRQDPGQGLRLIYYSQIVNDFQKGDIAEGYSVSREKKESFPLTVTSAQKNPTAFYLCASSTPTGTGLFNYGYTFGSGTRLTVV.

This clone was seen just once. V is TRBV5-6 and J is TRBJ1-2; 9 positions agree with TRBD1. Germline V lookup: CDR1 SGHDT, CDR2 YYEEEE. CDR3 length equals 13 residues. V was clipped by 4 bases and J by 6 bases; unmatched bases: 4. CDR3 DNA sequence: TGTGCCAGCAGCCGGACAGGGGTGGATGGCTACACCTTC. Translated, it gives CASSRTGVDGYTF.

V gene TRBV5-6 combines with J gene TRBJ1-2; D ambiguous. The germline V and J ends were trimmed by 0 bases and 3 bases, with 15 bases remaining between them. Germline lookup yields CDR1 SGHDT and CDR2 YYEEEE. The CDR3 sequence is 16 residues long. The CDR3 sequence is CASSLGLRPSHYGYTF. The DNA of the CDR3 is TGTGCCAGCAGCTTGGGCCTCAGGCCCTCTCACTATGGCTACACCTTC.

This clone was found once. The chain uses TRBV7-2 and TRBJ2-2; TRBD1 matches 11 bases. This CDR3 comprises 17 residues. CDR1 and CDR2 from the germline V gene are SGHTA and FQGNSA. Germline trimming cut 1 base from V and 5 bases from J; bases unmatched to any gene: 6. CDR3 loop: CASSLVADRGRTGELFF. CDR3 DNA: TGTGCCAGCAGCTTAGTGGCGGACAGGGGGCGTACCGGGGAGCTGTTTTTT.

The chain carries TRBV5-4 and TRBJ2-7, with no clear D. Per germline, CDR1 SGHNT and CDR2 YYREEE (reference sequence). The CDR3 extends over 12 amino acids. Trimming took 0 bases from V and 5 from J, leaving 6 bases between them. This CDR3 is CASSLGYDEQYF. CDR3 sequence (DNA): TGTGCCAGCAGCTTGGGCTACGACGAGCAGTACTTC. The whole variable domain, remainder taken from reference TRBV5-4 and TRBJ2-7, is ETGVTQSPTHLIKTRGQQVTLRCSSQSGHNTVSWYQQALGQGPQFIFQYYREEENGRGNFPPRFSGLQFPNYSSELNVNALELDDSALYLCASSLGYDEQYFGPGTRLTVT.

This sequence joins TRBV19 and TRBJ1-2; TRBD1 might be the D (6 bases). Trimming took 7 bases from V and 0 from J, leaving 21 bases between them. Germline CDR1 and CDR2: LNHDA and SQIVND (reference sequence). There are 17 residues in the CDR3. The CDR3 DNA is TGTGCCAGTACCTTCACTTCGGGACACCTAGCTAACTATGGCTACACCTTC. It yields the protein CASTFTSGHLANYGYTF.

The chain recombines TRBV7-2 with TRBJ2-5, with 8 bases matching TRBD1. CDR1 and CDR2 (germline): SGHTA, FQGNSA. The CDR3 contains 14 residues. Trimming cost V 4 bases and J 1 base; bases outside gene matches: 2. As DNA, the CDR3 is TGTGCCAGCAGCTGGACAGGGATCCAAGAGACCCAGTACTTC. This codes for CASSWTGIQETQYF.